This T cell receptor (beta chain) was captured in a study of CD8+CD57+ T cells in acquired aplastic anemia. Looking at the study overall: The sorted CD4+ and CD8+ cells yielded an average roughly 3 ug of DNA. CD4+ reads averaged around 10 million in healthy donors. Study outcomes and limitations: The CD8+ Simpson's diversity of patients and controls was not significantly different. Roughly 30 CD8+ CDR3 sequences occurred in both the patients and the controls.

Looked up from germline, CDR1 is SGHTA and CDR2 is FQGNSA. The germline V and J ends were trimmed by 5 bases and 7 bases, with 12 bases remaining between them. The CDR3 spans 12 residues. This clonotype was found a few times. What it binds is unknown. TCR beta VDJ and CDR3 profiles were obtained from a genomic DNA template. TCRdb reprocessed the reads via MiXCR and lists one record per CDR3 protein. The profile shows about 160,000 distinct CDR3 sequences, roughly 45% of them singletons. V and J are TRBV7-2 and TRBJ2-7; no firm D call. The clonotype originates from a human donor in good health. The sample comprised sorted CD4+, CD8+, or CD8+CD57+ T cells (not recorded which) from PBMCs. DNA for the CDR3: TGTGCCAGCAGCGTGAATATGCTGGAGCAGTACTTC. This translates into CASSVNMLEQYF.